Here is one T cell receptor beta chain with its context. Its antigen is unknown. The data were taken from a study of Tregs in tolerant kidney transplant recipients. General study points: Activated donor B cell expansion appeared to reveal the most relevant donor-specific TCRbeta repertoire. For some patients, primers changed over time, blocking nucleotide-level comparison.

From germline, CDR1 is GTSNPN and CDR2 SVGIG (reference sequence). Trimming stripped 3 bases from V and 4 bases from J, with 16 bases between. This CDR3 has 14 residues. Method: immunoSEQ multiplex PCR; TCRdb's copy keeps in-frame clones and lacks some. The sample lists about 72,000 clones, around 90% occurring once. This material consisted of CD8+ T cells from blood, taken before the transplant. The chain links TRBV30 to TRBJ2-7; possible D gene TRBD1, 6 bases. The TCR comes from a human donor who received a combined kidney and bone marrow transplant. CDR3 nucleotides: TGTGCCTGGAGAAAGGACAGACCCCCTTACGAGCAGTACTTC. It specifies CAWRKDRPPYEQYF.